This is a list of T cell receptor beta chains from one sample in a study of cytomegalovirus exposure and HLA in healthy donors. Sequencing was performed with immunoSEQ multiplex PCR; in TCRdb, only in-frame clones are kept and a portion is missing. This sample yields about 98,000 clones, of which about 90% are seen a single time; approximately 5.8% belongs to the top ten. The sequenced sample was PBMCs. The origin of the receptors is a man younger than 35 in good health and CMV-seropositive. Each CDR3 is given with its conserved first and last residue. The order of the fields is D gene, clone size, V gene, J gene, CDR3 protein, CDR3 DNA. D genes are given only for firm matches. Size tells how often a clone was seen (once, few, many) or the class of an expanded clone, and some rows leave it out.

>NA|NA|TRBV5-1|TRBJ2-3
CASTKTRADTQYF
TGCGCCAGCACCAAAACTAGGGCAGATACGCAGTATTTT
>NA|NA|TRBV7-6|TRBJ2-2
CASSSGTLNTGELFF
TGTGCCAGCAGCTCCGGGACTTTGAACACCGGGGAGCTGTTTTTT
>TRBD1|NA|TRBV7-3|TRBJ2-2
CASSLRTGGRDTGELFF
TGTGCCAGCAGCTTACGAACAGGGGGCCGTGACACCGGGGAGCTGTTTTTT
>TRBD2|NA|TRBV27|TRBJ2-1
CASRLSGGAYNEQFF
TGTGCCAGCAGGTTAAGCGGGGGGGCCTACAATGAGCAGTTCTTC
>TRBD1|NA|TRBV5-1|TRBJ1-4
CASSWAQGGSEKLFF
TGCGCCAGCAGCTGGGCACAGGGGGGTAGCGAAAAACTGTTTTTT
>TRBD2|NA|TRBV2|TRBJ2-5
CASSAGTSGPQETQYF
TGTGCCAGCAGCGCCGGGACTAGCGGACCCCAAGAGACCCAGTACTTC
>NA|NA|TRBV5-4|TRBJ2-3
CASSLVGESTDTQYF
TGTGCCAGCAGCTTGGTGGGAGAAAGCACAGATACGCAGTATTTT
>TRBD2|NA|TRBV4-3|TRBJ2-3
CASSQDLLAGAPPDTQYF
TGCGCCAGCAGCCAAGATCTTTTGGCGGGAGCCCCTCCAGATACGCAGTATTTT
>TRBD1|NA|TRBV5-1|TRBJ1-4
CASSGGQGTTNEKLFF
TGCGCCAGCAGCGGCGGACAGGGGACAACTAATGAAAAACTGTTTTTT
>NA|once|TRBV15|TRBJ1-4
CATAALGQGGEKLFF
TGTGCCACCGCCGCGTTGGGGCAGGGCGGTGAAAAACTGTTTTTT
>TRBD1|once|TRBV7-6|TRBJ2-7
CASSLAVAGQGYEQYF
TGTGCCAGCAGCTTAGCGGTTGCAGGACAGGGTTACGAGCAGTACTTC
>TRBD1|NA|TRBV4-3|TRBJ1-5
CASSQWDRANQPQHF
TGCGCCAGCAGCCAATGGGACAGGGCTAATCAGCCCCAGCATTTT
>TRBD1|NA|TRBV6-1|TRBJ1-5
CASSGQGRHQPQHF
TGTGCCAGCAGTGGACAGGGGCGTCATCAGCCCCAGCATTTT
>NA|NA|TRBV6-5|TRBJ2-7
CASSYSTRSSYEQYF
TGTGCCAGCAGTTACTCGACTAGGAGCTCCTACGAGCAGTACTTC
>TRBD1|few|TRBV7-9|TRBJ1-1
CASSRTTGGTEAFF
TGTGCCAGCAGTCGGACTACAGGGGGCACTGAAGCTTTCTTT
>TRBD2|NA|TRBV7-3|TRBJ2-1
CASSMSGMAVDEQFF
TGTGCCAGCAGCATGAGCGGGATGGCTGTTGATGAGCAGTTCTTC
>NA|NA|TRBV28|TRBJ2-7
CASSKPQGSEQYF
TGTGCCAGCAGTAAACCACAGGGTTCCGAGCAGTACTTC
>NA|few|TRBV10-3|TRBJ2-7
CAISEGSYEQYF
TGTGCCATCAGTGAGGGTAGCTACGAGCAGTACTTC
>NA|NA|TRBV27|TRBJ2-7
CASSFQTRNYEQYF
TGTGCCAGCAGTTTTCAGACTAGGAATTACGAGCAGTACTTC
>TRBD2|NA|TRBV7-3|TRBJ2-1
CASSSNRLAEVNEQFF
TGTGCCAGCAGCTCAAACCGACTAGCGGAGGTCAATGAGCAGTTCTTC
>NA|NA|TRBV7-9|TRBJ2-3
CASSSGYGTDTQYF
TGTGCCAGCAGCTCAGGGTATGGCACAGATACGCAGTATTTT
>NA|NA|TRBV15|TRBJ2-2
CATSRGLATNTGELFF
TGTGCCACCAGCAGAGGGCTAGCGACGAACACCGGGGAGCTGTTTTTT
>NA|NA|TRBV19|TRBJ2-1
CASSGELAVQYYNEQFF
TGTGCCAGTAGTGGGGAATTAGCGGTTCAATACTACAATGAGCAGTTCTTC
>NA|NA|TRBV18|TRBJ1-2
CASSQRWGDDGYTF
TGTGCCAGCTCACAAAGATGGGGAGATGATGGCTACACCTTC
>TRBD2|once|TRBV5-4|TRBJ2-5
CASSFPSGGREETQYF
TGTGCCAGCAGCTTCCCGTCGGGCGGGAGGGAAGAGACCCAGTACTTC
>NA|NA|TRBV27|TRBJ1-1
CASSRGQLNTEAFF
TGTGCCAGCAGTCGTGGACAGCTGAACACTGAAGCTTTCTTT
>NA|NA|TRBV19|TRBJ2-6
CATSLGGKAGANVLTF
TGTGCCACCTCGTTGGGGGGTAAAGCTGGGGCCAACGTCCTGACTTTC
>NA|NA|TRBV27|TRBJ1-5
CASSPRQRNQPQHF
TGTGCCAGCAGCCCAAGACAGCGCAATCAGCCCCAGCATTTT
>NA|NA|TRBV27|TRBJ1-4
CASSLQGRGEKLFF
TGTGCCAGCAGTTTACAGGGAAGGGGTGAAAAACTGTTTTTT
>TRBD1|NA|TRBV11-3|TRBJ1-1
CASSLDLGGQGLLGAEAFF
TGTGCCAGCAGCTTAGACCTTGGGGGACAGGGACTATTGGGGGCTGAAGCTTTCTTT
>NA|NA|TRBV6-1|TRBJ2-2
CASSVRPLAGELFF
TGTGCCAGCAGTGTACGGCCCCTAGCCGGGGAGCTGTTTTTT
>TRBD2|NA|TRBV4-3|TRBJ2-1
CASSQEGSGAYNEQFF
TGCGCCAGCAGCCAAGAGGGTAGCGGGGCCTACAATGAGCAGTTCTTC
>TRBD1|NA|TRBV12-5|TRBJ2-7
CASGSGQGASYEQYF
TGTGCTAGTGGTTCGGGACAGGGGGCGTCCTACGAGCAGTACTTC
>TRBD2|NA|TRBV6-1|TRBJ2-1
CASNMGLAGVDEQFF
TGTGCCAGCAATATGGGACTAGCGGGAGTCGATGAGCAGTTCTTC
>TRBD2|NA|TRBV9|TRBJ2-1
CASSVLAGNNEQFF
TGTGCCAGCAGCGTTCTAGCGGGAAACAATGAGCAGTTCTTC
>TRBD2|NA|TRBV28|TRBJ2-5
CASSPSGGGQTQYF
TGTGCCAGCAGCCCCTCCGGGGGGGGGCAGACCCAGTACTTC
>NA|few|TRBV5-5|TRBJ2-7
CASSLGPAAGLITDEQYF
TGTGCCAGCAGCTTGGGTCCGGCCGCAGGGCTAATAACTGACGAGCAGTACTTC
>NA|NA|TRBV5-1|TRBJ1-5
CASSLGQDNQPQHF
TGCGCCAGCAGCTTGGGTCAGGACAATCAGCCCCAGCATTTT
>NA|NA|TRBV19|TRBJ1-2
CASSTDSYGYTF
TGTGCCAGTAGTACTGACAGCTATGGCTACACCTTC
>TRBD1|NA|TRBV7-3|TRBJ2-1
CASSLGGTGDEQFF
TGTGCCAGCAGCTTGGGAGGGACAGGGGATGAGCAGTTCTTC
>NA|NA|TRBV6-5|TRBJ1-6
CASSYDGGSGSPLHF
TGTGCCAGCAGTTACGACGGGGGGTCGGGATCACCCCTCCACTTT
>NA|NA|TRBV11-2|TRBJ2-7
CASSLGTTGFVYEQYF
TGTGCCAGCAGCTTAGGAACCACAGGGTTCGTCTACGAGCAGTACTTC
>TRBD2|NA|TRBV5-1|TRBJ2-2
CASSLVGGSAGELFF
TGCGCCAGCAGCTTGGTGGGGGGGTCAGCCGGGGAGCTGTTTTTT
>TRBD2|NA|TRBV5-1|TRBJ2-7
CASSWGGELREQYF
TGCGCCAGCAGCTGGGGGGGAGAACTTCGTGAGCAGTACTTC
>TRBD1|NA|TRBV7-9|TRBJ2-7
CASSPTTGNEQYF
TGTGCCAGCAGCCCGACGACAGGGAACGAGCAGTACTTC
>NA|NA|TRBV4-1|TRBJ2-2
CASSQGKYEGYSYNNGELFF
TGCGCCAGCAGCCAAGGGAAGTACGAAGGTTACAGCTATAATAACGGGGAGCTGTTTTTT
>TRBD2|NA|TRBV9|TRBJ2-5
CASNKGVSGQETQYF
TGTGCCAGCAATAAAGGAGTTAGCGGGCAAGAGACCCAGTACTTC
>TRBD1|NA|TRBV6-6|TRBJ2-3
CASIQGQGGADTQYF
TGTGCCAGCATCCAGGGACAGGGGGGAGCAGATACGCAGTATTTT
>NA|NA|TRBV11-1|TRBJ2-4
CASSLEGQALAKNIQYF
TGTGCCAGCAGCTTAGAGGGGCAGGCCCTAGCCAAAAACATTCAGTACTTC
>NA|NA|TRBV19|TRBJ2-2
CASSIRGRTGELFF
TGTGCCAGTAGTATTCGCGGGCGAACCGGGGAGCTGTTTTTT
>TRBD1|NA|TRBV5-5|TRBJ2-1
CASRWDSGSYNEQFF
TGTGCCAGCAGGTGGGACAGTGGCTCCTACAATGAGCAGTTCTTC
>TRBD2|NA|TRBV6-5|TRBJ2-1
CASSYSTSGIKEQFF
TGTGCCAGCAGTTACTCGACTAGCGGGATTAAAGAGCAGTTCTTC
>NA|NA|TRBV15|TRBJ1-2
CATSNNLWGGINYGYTF
TGTGCCACCAGCAATAACCTGTGGGGCGGAATAAACTATGGCTACACCTTC
>TRBD2|once|TRBV5-1|TRBJ2-7
CASSPRVAGDTSYEQYF
TGCGCCAGCAGCCCGCGGGTAGCGGGAGACACCTCCTACGAGCAGTACTTC
>NA|few|TRBV6-5|TRBJ2-7
CASSYSWQNGYEQYF
TGTGCCAGCAGTTACTCGTGGCAGAATGGTTACGAGCAGTACTTC
>NA|NA|TRBV6-5|TRBJ2-1
CASSPGSISYNEQFF
TGTGCCAGCAGCCCTGGGAGTATATCCTACAATGAGCAGTTCTTC
>NA|once|TRBV7-9|TRBJ2-7
CASSLGSITSYEQYF
TGTGCCAGCAGCTTAGGGAGTATCACCTCCTACGAGCAGTACTTC
>TRBD2|NA|TRBV7-2|TRBJ2-5
CASSPRGAGGQETQYF
TGTGCCAGCAGCCCCCGGGGAGCGGGAGGCCAAGAGACCCAGTACTTC
>NA|NA|TRBV11-1|TRBJ1-6
CASSLYERGSPLHF
TGTGCCAGCAGCTTATACGAAAGGGGTTCACCCCTCCACTTT
>TRBD2|NA|TRBV18|TRBJ2-5
CASSPTSGGKETQYF
TGTGCCAGCTCACCTACTAGCGGGGGGAAAGAGACCCAGTACTTC